This T cell receptor beta chain was sequenced for a study of blood T cell repertoires in COVID-19. Whole-study context: Acute-phase and convalescent COVID-19 samples originated in the United States, Italy and Spain. Nucleic acid was either cDNA or gDNA, and it came from T cells, B-cell-depleted T cells, or PBMCs.

In the original processing: For nucleated cells, counts were estimated from reference gene primer amplification. Assay: immunoSEQ multiplex PCR; the TCRdb copy retains only in-frame clones and omits some. The V and J calls and clone size come from that table; D and trimming were worked out from the DNA. The top ten hold 2.5% to 3.5% of the sample, which has approximately 210,000 clones, 80% to 90% seen once. The receptor comes from a man aged 50-60 years with active or convalescent COVID-19. Input material: peripheral blood.

Here the CDR3 reads CASSPTGGAGNGYTF. CDR3 DNA: TGTGCCAGCAGCCCGACAGGGGGCGCGGGAAATGGCTACACCTTC. The chain links TRBV6-5 to TRBJ1-2, with 10 nucleotides matching TRBD1. Germline lookup yields CDR1 MNHEY and CDR2 SVGAGI. The CDR3 is made up of 15 amino acids. With V trimmed by 6 bases and J by 6 bases, 10 bases remained unmatched.